The 9 T cell receptor beta chains presented below share a single source sample, sequenced in a study of regulatory T cells in long-lasting Graves disease. In building TCR beta libraries, iRepertoire HTBI primers were used together with Arm-PCR of CDR3 regions. Each CDR3 protein gets one entry after TCRdb re-called the multiplex PCR reads with MiXCR. The sample has roughly 470,000 distinct CDR3 sequences; less than 25% are singletons. Specified time point: persistent/refractory GD, antithyroid drugs over 5 years with positive TRAb. TCR sequences were obtained from RNA taken from PBMCs. The sample was peripheral blood mononuclear cells (PBMCs), taken when the disease was refractory, from a patient treated with antithyroid drugs. Receptors originate from a female donor with Graves disease.

This chain links TRBV29-1 with TRBJ1-3, with a tentative D call TRBD1 (5 bases). The V gene lost 1 base and the J gene lost 3 bases, with 10 bases spanning the gap. Germline-derived CDR1 and CDR2 are SQVTM and ANQGSEA. The CDR3 sequence is 14 residues long. The CDR3 DNA reads TGCAGCGTTGAAGTGATACAGGTTGGAAACACCATATATTTT. Translated: CSVEVIQVGNTIYF. The full variable domain, with the rest looked up from reference TRBV29-1 and TRBJ1-3, is SAVISQKPSRDICQRGTSLTIQCQVDSQVTMMFWYRQQPGQSLTLIATANQGSEATYESGFVIDKFPISRPNLTFSTLTVSNMSPEDSSIYLCSVEVIQVGNTIYFGEGSWLTVV.

This clonotype appeared a few times. V usage is TRBV15 and J usage is TRBJ1-5, with a weak D call TRBD1 (6 bases). Trimming removed 8 bases at V and 10 bases at J, with 21 bases between. Germline V gene lookup returns CDR1 LNHNV and CDR2 YYDKDF (reference sequence). The CDR3 covers 14 residues. The CDR3 protein is CATSRGGVEHPQHF. Here the CDR3 DNA reads TGTGCCACCTCAAGAGGGGGTGTGGAGCACCCCCAGCATTTT. The variable domain in full, with the rest retrieved from reference TRBV15 and TRBJ1-5, is DAMVIQNPRYQVTQFGKPVTLSCSQTLNHNVMYWYQQKSSQAPKLLFHYYDKDFNNEADTPDNFQSRRPNTSFCFLDIRSPGLGDTAMYLCATSRGGVEHPQHFGDGTRLSIL.

This clonotype has more than one count but fewer than ten. The CDR3 DNA reads TGTGCCAGCAGTTCGCAGGGGGGATCCGGGGAGCTGTTTTTT. Residues: CASSSQGGSGELFF. The chain is built from TRBV27 and TRBJ2-2; D may be TRBD1 (7 bases). Germline V gene data show CDR1 as MNHEY and CDR2 as SMNVEV (reference sequence). The V and J ends lost 4 bases and 6 bases respectively, with 12 bases between them. The CDR3 is made up of 14 amino acids.

This clonotype occurred many times. The genes are TRBV11-2 and TRBJ1-5, with D perhaps matching TRBD1 (5 bases). The CDR3 totals 15 residues. Deletions cut 3 bases from V and 2 bases from J, with 11 bases between. The germline V gene has CDR1 SGHAT and CDR2 FQNNGV. Written as DNA, the CDR3 is TGTGCCAGCAGCTTCGGGGGTTGGGGCAATCAGCCCCAGCATTTT. This sequence encodes CASSFGGWGNQPQHF.

This clonotype showed up just once. The chain joins TRBV11-2 to TRBJ1-1, with TRBD1 as a possible D gene (6 bases). Per the germline V gene, CDR1 is SGHAT and CDR2 is FQNNGV. CDR3 length: 12 residues. Trimming stripped 5 bases from V and 9 bases from J, with 13 bases between. CDR3 sequence (DNA): TGTGCCAGCAGCCATACCGGGACAAAAGCTTTCTTT. Protein product: CASSHTGTKAFF.

The chain joins TRBV9 to TRBJ2-2, with 11 bases identical to TRBD1. Germline CDR1 reads SGDLS; CDR2 reads YYNGEE. The CDR3 loop spans 15 amino acids. Germline trimming cut 4 bases from V and 6 bases from J; bases unmatched to any gene: 5. CDR3 residues: CASSPGQGAAGELFF. CDR3 nucleotides: TGTGCCAGCAGCCCAGGACAGGGGGCCGCCGGGGAGCTGTTTTTT.

In its sample, this clonotype was seen many times. The chain carries TRBV5-1 and TRBJ1-1, with D perhaps matching TRBD1 (5 bases). The CDR3 runs 14 residues. Trimming took 0 bases from V and 1 from J, leaving 7 bases between them. CDR1 and CDR2 (germline): SGHRS, YFSETQ. The CDR3: CASSLAGQNTEAFF. The CDR3 nucleotides are TGCGCCAGCAGCTTGGCCGGACAGAACACTGAAGCTTTCTTT.

This clonotype was counted at least ten times. The CDR3 DNA sequence: TGTGCCAGCCGTCCATTCGGACAAGTCGTAGGTCAGCCCCAGCATTTT. It encodes CASRPFGQVVGQPQHF. The genes are TRBV28 and TRBJ1-5, with D perhaps matching TRBD1 (5 bases). CDR1 and CDR2 (germline): MDHEN, SYDVKM. V lost 8 bases and J lost 6, with 23 bases in between. The CDR3 has 16 residues.

This clonotype was seen more than once but under ten times. The chain uses TRBV7-2 and TRBJ1-2; possibly TRBD1 for D (5 bases). V dropped 7 bases and J dropped 4 bases, with 19 bases sitting between them. The CDR3 consists of 15 residues. Germline V gene sequence: CDR1 SGHTA, CDR2 FQGNSA. CDR3 in amino acids: CASTSTVNISYGYTF. CDR3 bases: TGTGCCAGCACCTCGACAGTGAATATATCCTATGGCTACACCTTC.